The sample holds one count of the clone carrying this T cell receptor beta chain. What it binds is unknown. One junction end does not reproduce the germline sequence, and a read error may be involved. This sample is part of a study of graft-versus-host responses after intestinal transplantation. On the study more broadly: Every recipient had anti-thymocyte globulin induction and about three years of tacrolimus plus steroids. Notes on the study in general: There were GvH clones found in recipient marrow, and some of them appeared first in ileum or blood. Declines in HvG clones occurring early post-transplant were associated with peak circulating GvH clone levels. Some patients had graft-donor T cell macrochimerism, and their allografts showed high graft-versus-host to host-versus-graft clonal ratios.

Graft samples were processed, releasing intraepithelial and lamina propria lymphocytes. The repertoire was sequenced with immunoSEQ multiplex PCR; TCRdb's copy has only in-frame clones and lacks some. The profile shows 40,000 or so clones, approximately 86% of them singletons. Germline-derived CDR1 and CDR2 are MNHNS and SASEGT. The CDR3 is 14 amino acids. This TCR derives from a human patient who received an intestinal transplant, so some T cells may come from the graft donor. This chain links TRBV6-1 with TRBJ2-7, with D tentatively TRBD2 (6 bases). The sample here was ileum tissue, taken around 190 days after intestinal transplant. CDR3: CAISESTSSYEQYF. DNA for the CDR3: TGTGCCATCAGTGAGTCGACTAGCTCCTACGAGCAGTACTTC.